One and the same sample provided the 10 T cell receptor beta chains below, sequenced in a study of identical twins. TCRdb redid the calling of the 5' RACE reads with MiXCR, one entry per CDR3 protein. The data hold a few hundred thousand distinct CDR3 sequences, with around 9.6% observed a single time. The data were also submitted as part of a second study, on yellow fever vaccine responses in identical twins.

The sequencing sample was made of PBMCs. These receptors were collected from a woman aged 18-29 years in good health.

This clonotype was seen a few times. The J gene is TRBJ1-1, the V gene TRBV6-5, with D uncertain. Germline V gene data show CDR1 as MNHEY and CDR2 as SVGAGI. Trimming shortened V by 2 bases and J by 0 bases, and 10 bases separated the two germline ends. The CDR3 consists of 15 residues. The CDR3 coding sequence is TGTGCCAGCAGTTACGGCAGCCGCATGAACACTGAAGCTTTCTTT. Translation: CASSYGSRMNTEAFF.

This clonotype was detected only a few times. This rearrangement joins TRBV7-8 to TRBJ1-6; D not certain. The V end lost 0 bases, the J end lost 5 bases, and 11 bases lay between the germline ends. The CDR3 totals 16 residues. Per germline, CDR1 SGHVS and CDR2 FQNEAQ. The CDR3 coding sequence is TGTGCCAGCAGCTTAGCGTCTATATCGCATAATTCACCCCTCCACTTT. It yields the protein CASSLASISHNSPLHF.

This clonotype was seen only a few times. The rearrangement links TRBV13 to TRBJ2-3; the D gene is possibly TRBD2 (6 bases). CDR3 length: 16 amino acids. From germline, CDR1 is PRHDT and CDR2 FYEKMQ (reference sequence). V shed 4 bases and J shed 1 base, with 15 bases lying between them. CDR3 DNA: TGTGCCAGCAGCTCCCGCCGGGACTCCCGCACAGATACGCAGTATTTT. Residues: CASSSRRDSRTDTQYF.

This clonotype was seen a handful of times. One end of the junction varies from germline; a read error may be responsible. CDR3 sequence: CCARDISEDRSGETQYF. The CDR3, as DNA: TGCTGTGCTAGAGATATTAGCGAGGACAGGTCGGGAGAGACCCAGTACTTC. This rearrangement joins TRBV20-1 to TRBJ2-5, with TRBD1 identical over 7 bases. The CDR3 is 17 amino acids. The germline V gene encodes CDR1 DFQATT and CDR2 SNEGSKA (reference sequence).

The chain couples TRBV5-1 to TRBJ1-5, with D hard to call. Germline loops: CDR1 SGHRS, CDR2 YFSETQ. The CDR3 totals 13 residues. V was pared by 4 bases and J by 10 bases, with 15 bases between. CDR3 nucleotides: TGCGCCAGCAGCCTGGGAACGAGCGGACCCCAGCATTTT. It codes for CASSLGTSGPQHF.

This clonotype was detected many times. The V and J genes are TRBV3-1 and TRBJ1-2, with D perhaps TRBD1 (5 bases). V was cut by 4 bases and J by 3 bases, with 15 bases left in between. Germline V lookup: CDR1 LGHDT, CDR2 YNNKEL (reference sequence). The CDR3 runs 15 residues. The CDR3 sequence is CASSPKTGGDYGYTF. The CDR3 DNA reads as TGTGCCAGCAGCCCTAAGACCGGGGGGGACTATGGCTACACCTTC.

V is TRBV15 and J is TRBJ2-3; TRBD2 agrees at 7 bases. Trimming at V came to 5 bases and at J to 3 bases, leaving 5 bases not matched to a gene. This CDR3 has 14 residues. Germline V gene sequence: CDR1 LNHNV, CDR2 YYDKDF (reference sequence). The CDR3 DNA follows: TGTGCCACCAGCGGGTCGCGGGGGACAGATACGCAGTATTTT. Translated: CATSGSRGTDTQYF.

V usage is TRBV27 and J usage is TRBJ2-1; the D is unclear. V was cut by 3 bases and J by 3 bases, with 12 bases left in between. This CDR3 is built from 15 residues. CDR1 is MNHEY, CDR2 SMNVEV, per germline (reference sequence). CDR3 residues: CASSLGGSFYNEQFF. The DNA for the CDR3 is TGTGCCAGCAGTTTGGGTGGTTCATTCTACAATGAGCAGTTCTTC.

The CDR3 nucleotides read TGTGCCAGCAGATATGGGGGGAAGTACAATGAGCAGTTCTTC. Protein: CASRYGGKYNEQFF. V and J are TRBV27 and TRBJ2-1, with D perhaps matching TRBD2 (6 bases). This CDR3 contains 14 residues. The V gene lost 6 bases and the J gene lost 4 bases, with 13 bases spanning the gap. Germline CDR1 reads MNHEY; CDR2 reads SMNVEV (reference sequence).

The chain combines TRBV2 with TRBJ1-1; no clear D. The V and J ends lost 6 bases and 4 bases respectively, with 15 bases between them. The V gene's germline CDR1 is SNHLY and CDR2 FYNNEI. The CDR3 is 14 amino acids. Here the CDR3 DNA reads TGTGCCAGCAGGACGGCCAATTTGGGCACTGAAGCTTTCTTT. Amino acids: CASRTANLGTEAFF.